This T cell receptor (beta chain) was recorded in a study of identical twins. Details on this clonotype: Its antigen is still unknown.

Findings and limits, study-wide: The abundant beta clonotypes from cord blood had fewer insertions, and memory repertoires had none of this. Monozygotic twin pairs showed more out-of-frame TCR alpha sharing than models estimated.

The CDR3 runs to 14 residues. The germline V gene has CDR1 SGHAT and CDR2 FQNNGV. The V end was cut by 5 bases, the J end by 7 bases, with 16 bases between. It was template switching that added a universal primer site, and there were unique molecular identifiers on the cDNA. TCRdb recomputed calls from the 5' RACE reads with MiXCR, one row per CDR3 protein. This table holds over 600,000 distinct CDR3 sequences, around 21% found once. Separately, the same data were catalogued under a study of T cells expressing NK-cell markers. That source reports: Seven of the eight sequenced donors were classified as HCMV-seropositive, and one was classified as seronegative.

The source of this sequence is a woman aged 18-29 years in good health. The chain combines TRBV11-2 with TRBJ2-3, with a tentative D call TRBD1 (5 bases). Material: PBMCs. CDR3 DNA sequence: TGTGCCAGCAGCGAAGGGGCCGGACGATATACGCAGTATTTT. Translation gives CASSEGAGRYTQYF.